This T cell receptor (beta chain) was captured in a study of T cell repertoires in cytomegalovirus infection. Study-level background: Signatures in public TCR beta sequences pointed to both CMV infection and matching HLA type. Findings and caveats of the study: Carriers of CMV plus the relevant HLA were identified by cumulative public TCR beta family frequency. In two of eight donors, the top clonotype was HLA-C-restricted CMV-specific.

TCRdb reprocessed the reads via MiXCR and lists one record per CDR3 protein. Of some 220,000 distinct CDR3 sequences in the sample, 6% to 8% were seen once. This CDR3 comprises 10 residues. Germline V CDR1 and CDR2: SNHLY, FYNNEI. Trimming cost V 4 bases and J 8 bases, with 3 bases left between them. This clonotype was detected a few times. The antigen remains undetermined. Specimen: PBMCs. The sequence was collected from a human donor in good health (CMV status not recorded). Some clones in this sample may be carry-over from other donors' samples. V and J are TRBV2 and TRBJ2-1; D ambiguous. The CDR3 nucleotides read TGTGCCAGCAGTGTGCATGAGCAGTTCTTC. Its protein product is CASSVHEQFF.